This paragraph covers one T cell receptor (beta chain) sequence. Antigen: not known. The data were taken from a study of CD8 T cells in Susac syndrome. Study-level background: Intravenous immunoglobulin alone or corticosteroids were being given to patients with Susac syndrome at blood draw, unless they were therapy-naive.

General study findings and limits: The authors acknowledged that the study's TCR sequencing and HLA analysis involved relatively few individuals. Expansion of clones was not seen in the CD4+ T cell repertoires of Susac syndrome.

Reverse transcription of roughly 0.5 to 1 ug RNA used random hexamers. TCRdb ran MiXCR on the immunoSEQ multiplex PCR reads and lists one entry per CDR3 protein. The sample includes approximately 190,000 distinct CDR3 sequences, around 95% of them seen just once. There are 16 residues in the CDR3. Between the trimmed V and J ends, which lost 0 bases and 0 bases, there was a span of 9 bases. Germline V gives CDR1 LNHNV, CDR2 YYDKDF (reference sequence). What was sequenced was CD4+ T cells from PBMCs. The chain is built from TRBV15 and TRBJ1-3, with D maybe TRBD1 (5 bases). This sequence originates from a human donor with Susac syndrome. The CDR3 loop is CATSRDRGNSGNTIYF. In nucleotides, the CDR3 is TGTGCCACCAGCAGAGATCGGGGGAACTCTGGAAACACCATATATTTT.